This T cell receptor beta chain stems from a study of blood T cells in healthy people across ages. A J-beta primer mix and a sample-barcoded 5' primer were used in a second PCR of roughly 7 to 12 cycles. TCRdb reprocessed the 5' RACE reads with MiXCR, giving one entry per CDR3 protein. The table shows roughly 500,000 distinct CDR3 sequences, with around 24% occurring only once. CDR3 size: 16 residues. J was trimmed by 8 bases and V by 4 bases; bases with no gene match: 9. CDR1 is SGHTA and CDR2 is FQGNSA in the germline V gene. These same records also appear under a second study, on T cells of mothers and their children.

The V call is TRBV7-2, the J call TRBJ2-3, with 13 bases lining up with TRBD2. Material for sequencing was blood. The TCR sequence derives from a boy younger than 18 in good health. CDR3 in amino acids: CASSYRTSGGQATQYF. CDR3 coding DNA: TGTGCCAGCAGCTACCGGACTAGCGGGGGCCAGGCTACGCAGTATTTT. Supplemented by reference TRBV7-2 and TRBJ2-3, the full variable domain reads GAGVSQSPSNKVTEKGKDVELRCDPISGHTALYWYRQSLGQGLEFLIYFQGNSAPDKSGLPSDRFSAERTGGSVSTLTIQRTQQEDSAVYLCASSYRTSGGQATQYFGPGTRLTVL.